Listed here are 18 T cell receptor beta chains from one sample, sequenced in a study of identical twins. Via MiXCR, TCRdb re-called the 5' RACE reads, giving one row per CDR3 protein. The data hold a few hundred thousand distinct CDR3 sequences, with roughly 8% observed a single time. The same sample was also used in a study of yellow fever vaccine responses in identical twins.

Sequencing input: CD8+ T cells sorted from blood. The source is a woman younger than 30 in good health.

The rearrangement uses TRBV6-2 or TRBV6-3 and TRBJ2-1, with a possible D match to TRBD2 (6 bases). V was pared by 6 bases and J by 3 bases, with 18 bases between. Per germline, CDR1 MNHEY and CDR2 SVGEGT. This CDR3 contains 16 residues. CDR3 nucleotide sequence: TGTGCCAGCAGAGTAGCGACTAGTCGAGGCTACAATGAGCAGTTCTTC. Its protein product is CASRVATSRGYNEQFF.

This chain connects TRBV19 to TRBJ1-1; weak D call: TRBD1 (5 bases). The germline V and J ends were trimmed by 2 bases and 0 bases, with 10 bases remaining between them. CDR1 LNHDA and CDR2 SQIVND come from the germline V gene (reference sequence). CDR3 size: 15 residues. CDR3 coding DNA: TGTGCCAGTAGTATATGGGGCTCCTTGAACACTGAAGCTTTCTTT. Its translation: CASSIWGSLNTEAFF.

There are a few counts of this clonotype. The chain employs TRBV7-2 and TRBJ1-4, with 8 nucleotides matching TRBD1. This CDR3 contains 14 residues. Germline CDR1 SGHTA, CDR2 FQGNSA. J was trimmed by 8 bases and V by 4 bases; bases with no gene match: 6. This chain's CDR3 is CASSWGTGWEKLFF. DNA for the CDR3: TGTGCCAGCAGCTGGGGGACAGGCTGGGAAAAACTGTTTTTT. Full variable domain (missing parts from reference TRBV7-2 and TRBJ1-4): GAGVSQSPSNKVTEKGKDVELRCDPISGHTALYWYRQSLGQGLEFLIYFQGNSAPDKSGLPSDRFSAERTGGSVSTLTIQRTQQEDSAVYLCASSWGTGWEKLFFGSGTQLSVL.

The rearrangement links TRBV20-1 to TRBJ1-2; tentatively, D is TRBD1 (5 bases). From germline, CDR1 is DFQATT and CDR2 SNEGSKA (reference sequence). The CDR3 extends over 14 amino acids. V was cut by 5 bases and J by 4 bases, with 17 bases left in between. The CDR3: CSARGWDEGYGYTF. In nucleotides, the CDR3 is TGCAGTGCTCGGGGTTGGGACGAGGGCTATGGCTACACCTTC.

This clonotype is medium-sized in the sample. This chain uses TRBV9 with TRBJ2-5; D call uncertain. Trimming removed 0 bases from V and 6 bases from J, with 15 bases in between. The CDR3 spans 15 residues. Germline V gives CDR1 SGDLS, CDR2 YYNGEE. The CDR3: CASSVVPGKVQTQYF. CDR3 DNA: TGTGCCAGCAGCGTAGTCCCAGGAAAAGTACAGACCCAGTACTTC.

This clonotype was detected ten times or more. The chain has TRBV3-1 and TRBJ2-5, with TRBD1 as a possible D gene (5 bases). This CDR3 has 17 amino acids. Germline CDR1 reads LGHDT; CDR2 reads YNNKEL (reference sequence). Trimming took 2 bases from V and 0 from J, leaving 16 bases between them. The CDR3 loop is CASSQLTTDSYQETQYF. DNA of the CDR3: TGTGCCAGCAGCCAATTGACGACAGATTCGTACCAAGAGACCCAGTACTTC.

The V gene is TRBV6-2 or TRBV6-3, the J gene TRBJ1-4, with TRBD1 as a possible D gene (6 bases). The germline V gene has CDR1 MNHEY and CDR2 SVGEGT. The CDR3 runs to 17 residues. Trimming left V 6 bases short and J 0 bases short, with 17 bases between. CDR3 nucleotide sequence: TGTGCCAGCAGCAGCATCGGACAGCTGGCAACTAATGAAAAACTGTTTTTT. Its translation is CASSSIGQLATNEKLFF.

Many counts were recorded for this clonotype. V usage is TRBV7-2 and J usage is TRBJ2-5; D is perhaps TRBD2 (7 bases). V shed 4 bases and J shed 5 bases, with 14 bases lying between them. CDR1 is SGHTA, CDR2 FQGNSA, per germline. This CDR3 comprises 14 residues. The CDR3 sequence: CASSSIGGGETQYF. The CDR3 region has the DNA TGTGCCAGCAGCTCCATAGGGGGGGGGGAGACCCAGTACTTC. Using reference TRBV7-2 and TRBJ2-5 for the parts outside the CDR3, the full variable domain is GAGVSQSPSNKVTEKGKDVELRCDPISGHTALYWYRQSLGQGLEFLIYFQGNSAPDKSGLPSDRFSAERTGGSVSTLTIQRTQQEDSAVYLCASSSIGGGETQYFGPGTRLLVL.

In its sample, this clonotype was seen a few times. The V gene is TRBV11-1, the J gene TRBJ2-3; 8 bases align to TRBD1. The CDR3 runs to 18 residues. Germline V gene sequence: CDR1 SGHAT, CDR2 FQDESV (reference sequence). With 3 bases clipped from V and 2 bases from J, the junction kept 13 bases outside the gene matches. Here the CDR3 reads CASSFPRGQGGFTDTQYF. The CDR3 DNA reads as TGTGCCAGCAGCTTTCCCAGGGGGCAAGGAGGGTTCACAGATACGCAGTATTTT.

This clonotype was seen only a few times. The J gene is TRBJ2-6, the V gene TRBV27; 7 positions match TRBD1. Germline V gives CDR1 MNHEY, CDR2 SMNVEV (reference sequence). After removal of 7 bases from V and 1 base from J, the junction contained 4 bases not matched to a gene. This CDR3 has 15 residues. CDR3 amino acids: CASTNRGSGANVLTF. The CDR3 region has the DNA TGTGCCAGCACGAACAGGGGTTCTGGGGCCAACGTCCTGACTTTC.

This clonotype was counted only a few times. The genes are TRBV20-1 and TRBJ1-2, with 7 bases fitting TRBD1. The germline gives CDR1 DFQATT, CDR2 SNEGSKA (reference sequence). The length of the CDR3 is 12 residues. J was trimmed by 6 bases and V by 6 bases; bases with no gene match: 7. The CDR3 DNA is TGCAGTGCCCTAGGGGGCGAGAATGGCTACACCTTC. Encoded protein: CSALGGENGYTF.

In this sample, this clonotype turned up many times. The chain has TRBV5-1 and TRBJ2-2, with D unclear. The CDR3 consists of 13 residues. Trimming cost V 4 bases and J 0 bases, with 4 bases left between them. Germline values: CDR1 SGHRS, CDR2 YFSETQ. In nucleotides, the CDR3 is TGCGCCAGCAGCCGTCCGAACACCGGGGAGCTGTTTTTT. Its protein product is CASSRPNTGELFF.

At least ten counts were recorded for this clonotype. J is TRBJ1-1 and V is TRBV7-9; no clear D gene. The germline V gene encodes CDR1 SEHNR and CDR2 FQNEAQ (reference sequence). The CDR3 is 15 residues long. Deletions cut 4 bases from V and 1 base from J, with 13 bases between. The CDR3 loop reads CASSSAPVGNTEAFF. The CDR3 DNA is TGTGCCAGCAGCTCCGCGCCCGTGGGGAACACTGAAGCTTTCTTT. The variable domain in full, with the rest retrieved from reference TRBV7-9 and TRBJ1-1, is DTGVSQNPRHKITKRGQNVTFRCDPISEHNRLYWYRQTLGQGPEFLTYFQNEAQLEKSRLLSDRFSAERPKGSFSTLEIQRTEQGDSAMYLCASSSAPVGNTEAFFGQGTRLTVV.

In this sample, this clonotype turned up a few times. V is TRBV4-1 and J is TRBJ1-2, with D maybe TRBD1 (5 bases). CDR1 is MGHRA and CDR2 is YSYEKL in the germline V gene. The V gene lost 3 bases and the J gene lost 6 bases, with 14 bases spanning the gap. CDR3 length: 14 amino acids. The CDR3, as DNA: TGCGCCAGCAGCCACGTACTGGGGCCGGATGGCTACACCTTC. Its protein product is CASSHVLGPDGYTF.

V usage is TRBV6-2 or TRBV6-3 and J usage is TRBJ1-5; D not certain. Germline lookup yields CDR1 MNHEY and CDR2 SVGEGT. The V end lost 2 bases, the J end lost 1 base, and 6 bases lay between the germline ends. This CDR3 spans 14 amino acids. The CDR3 DNA is TGTGCCAGCAGTTACGAGTTGAGCAATCAGCCCCAGCATTTT. Encoded protein: CASSYELSNQPQHF.

This clonotype was counted many times. The gene calls are TRBV7-2 and TRBJ1-2; D ambiguous. Per the germline V gene, CDR1 is SGHTA and CDR2 is FQGNSA. The CDR3 contains 13 residues. Trimming took 7 bases from V and 2 from J, leaving 11 bases between them. CDR3 region: CASTPARNYGYTF. The CDR3, as DNA: TGTGCCAGCACCCCGGCCCGAAACTATGGCTACACCTTC.

This clonotype was seen a handful of times. This chain connects TRBV20-1 to TRBJ2-3; 13 bases fit TRBD2. Trimming at V came to 7 bases and at J to 5 bases, leaving 6 bases not matched to a gene. Germline CDR1 reads DFQATT; CDR2 reads SNEGSKA (reference sequence). The CDR3 contains 14 residues. The CDR3 protein is CSVLAGGPGDTQYF. The CDR3 DNA sequence: TGCAGTGTACTAGCGGGAGGGCCGGGAGATACGCAGTATTTT.

This clonotype was seen many times. V is TRBV25-1 and J is TRBJ2-7; D not certain. Trimming removed 6 bases from V and 0 bases from J, with 9 bases in between. Germline V gives CDR1 MGHDK, CDR2 SYGVNS. The CDR3 extends over 13 amino acids. The CDR3 here is CASSWSISYEQYF. CDR3 nucleotide sequence: TGTGCCAGCAGCTGGTCTATCTCCTACGAGCAGTACTTC.